This T cell receptor (beta chain) was identified during a study of blood T cell repertoires in COVID-19. Generated by immunoSEQ multiplex PCR, the TCRdb table keeps only in-frame clones and is missing some. Of about 320,000 clones listed, around 90% are singletons. Per the germline V gene, CDR1 is LNHDA and CDR2 is SQIVND (reference sequence). The CDR3 spans 13 residues. The V end lost 1 base, the J end lost 2 bases, and 5 bases lay between the germline ends. This clonotype originated in a man between 60 and 70 years old who had recovered from COVID-19. The material sequenced was PBMCs or T cells enriched from blood (not recorded which). The chain combines TRBV19 with TRBJ2-5; D may be TRBD2 (5 bases). The CDR3 spells CASSIGEQETQYF. For the CDR3, the DNA is TGTGCCAGTAGTATAGGGGAGCAAGAGACCCAGTACTTC.